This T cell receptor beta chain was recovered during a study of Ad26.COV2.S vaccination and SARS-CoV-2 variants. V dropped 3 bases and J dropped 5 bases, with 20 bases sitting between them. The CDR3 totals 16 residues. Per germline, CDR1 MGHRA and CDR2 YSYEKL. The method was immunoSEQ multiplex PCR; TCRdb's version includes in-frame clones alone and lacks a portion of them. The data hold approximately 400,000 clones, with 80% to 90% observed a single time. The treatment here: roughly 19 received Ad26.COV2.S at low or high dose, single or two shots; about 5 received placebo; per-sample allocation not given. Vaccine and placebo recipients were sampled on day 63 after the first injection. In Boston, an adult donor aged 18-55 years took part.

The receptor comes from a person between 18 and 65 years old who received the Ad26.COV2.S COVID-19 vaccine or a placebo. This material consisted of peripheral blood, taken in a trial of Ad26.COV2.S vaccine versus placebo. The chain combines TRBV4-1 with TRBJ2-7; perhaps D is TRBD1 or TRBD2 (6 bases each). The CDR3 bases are TGCGCCAGCAGCCAGCGGGACACTACCGTGGGGCACGAGCAGTACTTC. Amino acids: CASSQRDTTVGHEQYF.